This is a list of T cell receptor beta chains from one sample in a study of blood T cell repertoires in COVID-19. Only in-frame clones appear in the TCRdb table, and some are missing; sequencing was by immunoSEQ multiplex PCR. The sample lists about 79,000 clones; around nine tenths were seen once. Sequencing was carried out using peripheral blood. The receptors shown here come from a man between 65 and 85 years old with active or convalescent COVID-19. Both conserved end residues are part of each CDR3. D genes are given only for firm matches. Clone size is shown for a subset of rows, as once, few, many or a class of expanded clone.

clone_size: .
d_call: TRBD1
j_call: TRBJ2-7
v_call: TRBV9
cdr3_aa: CASSASGTGQYEQYF
cdr3_nt: TGTGCCAGCAGCGCATCCGGGACAGGGCAGTACGAGCAGTACTTC

clone_size: .
d_call: TRBD1
j_call: TRBJ1-1
v_call: TRBV28
cdr3_aa: CASSFPDRGTEAFF
cdr3_nt: TGTGCCAGCAGTTTCCCGGACAGGGGCACTGAAGCTTTCTTT

clone_size: .
d_call: TRBD1
j_call: TRBJ1-6
v_call: TRBV14
cdr3_aa: CASSRLGTGYNSPLHF
cdr3_nt: TGTGCCAGCAGCCGGTTAGGGACAGGGTATAATTCACCCCTCCACTTT

clone_size: .
d_call: .
j_call: TRBJ1-2
v_call: TRBV29-1
cdr3_aa: CSVWGTVYGYTF
cdr3_nt: TGCAGCGTTTGGGGCACGGTCTATGGCTACACCTTC

clone_size: .
d_call: .
j_call: TRBJ2-7
v_call: TRBV30
cdr3_aa: CAWARGSHGEQYF
cdr3_nt: TGTGCCTGGGCCCGGGGGTCCCATGGAGAGCAGTACTTC

clone_size: few
d_call: TRBD1
j_call: TRBJ1-5
v_call: TRBV9
cdr3_aa: CASSEGIGQGAGQPQHF
cdr3_nt: TGTGCCAGCAGCGAGGGAATCGGACAGGGGGCAGGTCAGCCCCAGCATTTT

clone_size: .
d_call: TRBD1
j_call: TRBJ1-6
v_call: TRBV6-2/TRBV6-3
cdr3_aa: CASSYVGGGSPLHF
cdr3_nt: TGTGCCAGCAGTTACGTAGGGGGCGGCTCACCCCTCCACTTT

clone_size: .
d_call: TRBD1
j_call: TRBJ2-7
v_call: TRBV7-2
cdr3_aa: CASSQGQGVEEQYF
cdr3_nt: TGTGCCAGCAGCCAAGGACAGGGTGTAGAGGAGCAGTACTTC

clone_size: .
d_call: .
j_call: TRBJ2-3
v_call: TRBV12-3/TRBV12-4
cdr3_aa: CASSRNRVDTQYF
cdr3_nt: TGTGCCAGCAGTAGAAACAGGGTTGATACGCAGTATTTT

clone_size: .
d_call: TRBD1
j_call: TRBJ2-7
v_call: TRBV30
cdr3_aa: CAWRDRGRIVQYF
cdr3_nt: TGTGCCTGGAGAGACAGGGGGCGCATAGTGCAGTACTTC

clone_size: once
d_call: TRBD1
j_call: TRBJ2-7
v_call: TRBV5-1
cdr3_aa: CASSFDRVSYEQYF
cdr3_nt: TGCGCCAGCAGCTTCGACAGGGTTTCCTACGAGCAGTACTTC